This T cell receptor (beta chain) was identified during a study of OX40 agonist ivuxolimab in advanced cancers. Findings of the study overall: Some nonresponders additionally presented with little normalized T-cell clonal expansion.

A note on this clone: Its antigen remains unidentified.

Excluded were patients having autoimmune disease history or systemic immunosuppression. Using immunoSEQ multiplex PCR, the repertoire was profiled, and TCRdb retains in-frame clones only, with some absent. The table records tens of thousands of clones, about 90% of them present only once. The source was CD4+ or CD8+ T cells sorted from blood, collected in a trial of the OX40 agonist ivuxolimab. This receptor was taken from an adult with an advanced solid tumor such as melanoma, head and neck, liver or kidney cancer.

CDR3 DNA sequence: TGTGCCAGCAGCTCTTTGCAGGGGAACACTGAAGCTTTCTTT. This gives the protein CASSSLQGNTEAFF. The chain carries TRBV5-4 and TRBJ1-1; a possible D gene is TRBD1 (5 bases). V lost 3 bases to trimming and J lost 1 base, with 10 bases between them. The CDR3 spans 14 residues. Per the germline V gene, CDR1 is SGHNT and CDR2 is YYREEE (reference sequence). The variable domain in full, with the rest retrieved from reference TRBV5-4 and TRBJ1-1, is ETGVTQSPTHLIKTRGQQVTLRCSSQSGHNTVSWYQQALGQGPQFIFQYYREEENGRGNFPPRFSGLQFPNYSSELNVNALELDDSALYLCASSSLQGNTEAFFGQGTRLTVV.